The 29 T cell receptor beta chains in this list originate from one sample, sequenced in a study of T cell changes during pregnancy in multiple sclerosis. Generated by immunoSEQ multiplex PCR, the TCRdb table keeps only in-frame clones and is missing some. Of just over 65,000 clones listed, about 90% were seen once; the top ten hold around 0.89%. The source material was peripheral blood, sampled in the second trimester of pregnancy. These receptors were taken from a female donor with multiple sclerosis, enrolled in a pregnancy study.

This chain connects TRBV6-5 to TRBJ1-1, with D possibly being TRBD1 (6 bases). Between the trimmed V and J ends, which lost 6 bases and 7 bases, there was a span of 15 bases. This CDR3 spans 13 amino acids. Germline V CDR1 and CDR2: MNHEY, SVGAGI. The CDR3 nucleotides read TGTGCCAGCAGGTCCGGGGGGCCCGTTGAAGCTTTCTTT. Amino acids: CASRSGGPVEAFF.

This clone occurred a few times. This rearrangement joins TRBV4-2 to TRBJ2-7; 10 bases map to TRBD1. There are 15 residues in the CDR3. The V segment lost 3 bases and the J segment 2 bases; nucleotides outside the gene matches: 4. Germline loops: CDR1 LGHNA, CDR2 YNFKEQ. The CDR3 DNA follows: TGTGCCAGCAGCCACCCCGGGACAGGGGCCTACGAGCAGTACTTC. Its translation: CASSHPGTGAYEQYF.

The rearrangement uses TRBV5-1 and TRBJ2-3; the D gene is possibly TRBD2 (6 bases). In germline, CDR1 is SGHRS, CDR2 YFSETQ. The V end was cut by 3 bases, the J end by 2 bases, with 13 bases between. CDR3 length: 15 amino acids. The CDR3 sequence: CASSSPPGDTDTQYF. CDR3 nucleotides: TGCGCCAGCAGCTCGCCCCCGGGGGACACAGATACGCAGTATTTT. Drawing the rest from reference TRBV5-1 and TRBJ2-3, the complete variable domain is KAGVTQTPRYLIKTRGQQVTLSCSPISGHRSVSWYQQTPGQGLQFLFEYFSETQRNKGNFPGRFSGRQFSNSRSEMNVSTLELGDSALYLCASSSPPGDTDTQYFGPGTRLTVL.

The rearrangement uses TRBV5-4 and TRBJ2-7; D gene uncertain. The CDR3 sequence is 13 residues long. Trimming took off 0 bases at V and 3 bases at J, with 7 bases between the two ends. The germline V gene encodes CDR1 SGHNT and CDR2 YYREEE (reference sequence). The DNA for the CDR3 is TGTGCCAGCAGCTTGGTGTCAGACTACGAGCAGTACTTC. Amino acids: CASSLVSDYEQYF.

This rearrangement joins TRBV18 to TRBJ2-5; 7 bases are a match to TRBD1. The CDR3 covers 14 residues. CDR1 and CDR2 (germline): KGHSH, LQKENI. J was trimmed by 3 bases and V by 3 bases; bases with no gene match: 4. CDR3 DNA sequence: TGTGCCAGCTCACCTCCCGGGACAGAAGAGACCCAGTACTTC. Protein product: CASSPPGTEETQYF.

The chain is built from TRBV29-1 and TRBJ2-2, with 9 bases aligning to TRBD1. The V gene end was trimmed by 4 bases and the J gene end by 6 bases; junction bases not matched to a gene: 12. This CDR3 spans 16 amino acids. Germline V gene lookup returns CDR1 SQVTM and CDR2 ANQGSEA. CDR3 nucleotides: TGCAGCGTTGCTTCAGGACAGGGGTTGAATGCCGGGGAGCTGTTTTTT. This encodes CSVASGQGLNAGELFF.

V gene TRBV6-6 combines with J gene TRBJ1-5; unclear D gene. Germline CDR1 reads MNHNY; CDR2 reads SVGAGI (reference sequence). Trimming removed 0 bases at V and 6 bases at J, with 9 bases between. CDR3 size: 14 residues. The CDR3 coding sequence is TGTGCCAGCAGTTACTCTCCAGATATTCAGCCCCAGCATTTT. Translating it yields CASSYSPDIQPQHF.

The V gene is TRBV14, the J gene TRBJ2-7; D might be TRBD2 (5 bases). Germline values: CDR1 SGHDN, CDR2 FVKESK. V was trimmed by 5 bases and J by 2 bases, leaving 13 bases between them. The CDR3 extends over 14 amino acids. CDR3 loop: CASSSRTGPYEQYF. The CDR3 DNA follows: TGTGCCAGCAGCTCCCGGACTGGCCCCTACGAGCAGTACTTC. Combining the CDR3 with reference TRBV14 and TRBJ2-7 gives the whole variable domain EAGVTQFPSHSVIEKGQTVTLRCDPISGHDNLYWYRRVMGKEIKFLLHFVKESKQDESGMPNNRFLAERTGGTYSTLKVQPAELEDSGVYFCASSSRTGPYEQYFGPGTRLTVT.

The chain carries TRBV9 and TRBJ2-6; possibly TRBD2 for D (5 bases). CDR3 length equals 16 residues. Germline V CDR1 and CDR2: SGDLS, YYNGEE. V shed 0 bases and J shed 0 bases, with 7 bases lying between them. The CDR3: CASSVGAVSGANVLTF. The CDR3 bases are TGTGCCAGCAGCGTAGGAGCGGTCTCTGGGGCCAACGTCCTGACTTTC. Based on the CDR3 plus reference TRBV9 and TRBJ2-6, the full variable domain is DSGVTQTPKHLITATGQRVTLRCSPRSGDLSVYWYQQSLDQGLQFLIQYYNGEERAKGNILERFSAQQFPDLHSELNLSSLELGDSALYFCASSVGAVSGANVLTFGAGSRLTVL.

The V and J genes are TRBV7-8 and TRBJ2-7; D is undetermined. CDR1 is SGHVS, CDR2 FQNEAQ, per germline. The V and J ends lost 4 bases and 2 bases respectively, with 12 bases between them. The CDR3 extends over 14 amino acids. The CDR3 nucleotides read TGTGCCAGCAGCTCCCCAGGTTTCCCCTACGAGCAGTACTTC. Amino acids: CASSSPGFPYEQYF.

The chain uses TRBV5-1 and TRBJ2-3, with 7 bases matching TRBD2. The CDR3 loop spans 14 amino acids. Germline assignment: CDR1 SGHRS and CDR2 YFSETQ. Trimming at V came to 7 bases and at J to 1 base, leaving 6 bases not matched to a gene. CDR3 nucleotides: TGCGCCAGCTTTGGTCTAGCGGGCACAGATACGCAGTATTTT. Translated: CASFGLAGTDTQYF.

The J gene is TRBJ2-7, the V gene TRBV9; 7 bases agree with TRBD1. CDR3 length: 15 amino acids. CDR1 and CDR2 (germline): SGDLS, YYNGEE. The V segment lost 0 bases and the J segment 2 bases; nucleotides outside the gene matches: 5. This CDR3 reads CASSVGGTATYEQYF. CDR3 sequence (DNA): TGTGCCAGCAGCGTAGGGGGGACAGCTACCTACGAGCAGTACTTC.

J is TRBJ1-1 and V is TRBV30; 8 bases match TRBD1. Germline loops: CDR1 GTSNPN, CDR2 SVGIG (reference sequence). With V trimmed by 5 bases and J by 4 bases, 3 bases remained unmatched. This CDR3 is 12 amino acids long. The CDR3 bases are TGTGCCTGGGAACAGGGGGGCACTGAAGCTTTCTTT. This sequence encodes CAWEQGGTEAFF. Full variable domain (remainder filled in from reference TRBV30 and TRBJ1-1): SQTIHQWPATLVQPVGSPLSLECTVEGTSNPNLYWYRQAAGRGLQLLFYSVGIGQISSEVPQNLSASRPQDRQFILSSKKLLLSDSGFYLCAWEQGGTEAFFGQGTRLTVV.

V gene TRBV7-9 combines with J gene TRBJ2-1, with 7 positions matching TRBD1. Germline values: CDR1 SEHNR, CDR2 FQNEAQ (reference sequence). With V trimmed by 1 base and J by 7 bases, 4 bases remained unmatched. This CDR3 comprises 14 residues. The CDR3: CASSLDRGWNEQFF. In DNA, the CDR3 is TGTGCCAGCAGCTTAGACAGGGGTTGGAATGAGCAGTTCTTC.

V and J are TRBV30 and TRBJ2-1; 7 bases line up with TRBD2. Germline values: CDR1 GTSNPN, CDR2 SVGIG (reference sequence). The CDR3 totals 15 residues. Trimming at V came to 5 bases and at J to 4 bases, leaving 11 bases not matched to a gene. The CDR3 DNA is TGTGCCTGGGGGGGGGAGTTCTTCGCGTACAATGAGCAGTTCTTC. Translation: CAWGGEFFAYNEQFF.

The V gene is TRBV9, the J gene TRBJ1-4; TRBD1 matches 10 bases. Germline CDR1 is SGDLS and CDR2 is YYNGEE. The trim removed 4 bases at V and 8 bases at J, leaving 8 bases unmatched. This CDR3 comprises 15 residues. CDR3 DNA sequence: TGTGCCAGCAGCCTACGGACAGGGGGACGGGAAAAACTGTTTTTT. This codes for CASSLRTGGREKLFF.

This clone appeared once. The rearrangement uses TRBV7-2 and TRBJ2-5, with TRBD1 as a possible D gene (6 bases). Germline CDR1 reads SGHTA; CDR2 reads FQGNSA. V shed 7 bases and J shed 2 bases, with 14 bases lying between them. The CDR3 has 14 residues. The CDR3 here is CASTRGQLQETQYF. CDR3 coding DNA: TGTGCCAGCACCAGAGGACAGCTACAAGAGACCCAGTACTTC.

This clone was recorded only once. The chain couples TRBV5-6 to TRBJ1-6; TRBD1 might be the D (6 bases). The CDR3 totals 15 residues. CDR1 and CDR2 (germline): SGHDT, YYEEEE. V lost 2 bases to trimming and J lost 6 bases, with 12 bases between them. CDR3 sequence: CASSLRRRGNSPLHF. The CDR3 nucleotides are TGTGCCAGCAGCTTACGTCGCAGGGGTAATTCACCCCTCCACTTT. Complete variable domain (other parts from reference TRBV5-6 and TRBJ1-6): DAGVTQSPTHLIKTRGQQVTLRCSPKSGHDTVSWYQQALGQGPQFIFQYYEEEERQRGNFPDRFSGHQFPNYSSELNVNALLLGDSALYLCASSLRRRGNSPLHFGNGTRLTVT.

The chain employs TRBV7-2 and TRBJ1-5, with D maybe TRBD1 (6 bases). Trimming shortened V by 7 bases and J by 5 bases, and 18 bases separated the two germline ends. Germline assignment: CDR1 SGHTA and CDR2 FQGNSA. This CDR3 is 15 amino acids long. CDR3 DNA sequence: TGTGCCAGCACCAATGCAGGGGAAAACCATCAGCCCCAGCATTTT. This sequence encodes CASTNAGENHQPQHF. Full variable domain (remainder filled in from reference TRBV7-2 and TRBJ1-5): GAGVSQSPSNKVTEKGKDVELRCDPISGHTALYWYRQSLGQGLEFLIYFQGNSAPDKSGLPSDRFSAERTGGSVSTLTIQRTQQEDSAVYLCASTNAGENHQPQHFGDGTRLSIL.

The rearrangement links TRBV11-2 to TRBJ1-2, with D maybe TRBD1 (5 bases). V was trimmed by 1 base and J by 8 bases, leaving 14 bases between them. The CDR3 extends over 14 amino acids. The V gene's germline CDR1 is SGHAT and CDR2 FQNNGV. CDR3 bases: TGTGCCAGCAGCTTAGCGGGACTTTCACCAGGCTACACCTTC. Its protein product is CASSLAGLSPGYTF.

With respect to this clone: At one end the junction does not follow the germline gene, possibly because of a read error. The CDR3 bases are TGTGCTAGCAGCTTAGATTGGGGACAGGCGAACACCGGGGAGCTGTTTTTT. It yields the protein CASSLDWGQANTGELFF. This chain connects TRBV7-7 to TRBJ2-2; 8 bases align to TRBD1. Germline values: CDR1 SSHAT, CDR2 FNYEAQ (reference sequence). The CDR3 is 17 amino acids.

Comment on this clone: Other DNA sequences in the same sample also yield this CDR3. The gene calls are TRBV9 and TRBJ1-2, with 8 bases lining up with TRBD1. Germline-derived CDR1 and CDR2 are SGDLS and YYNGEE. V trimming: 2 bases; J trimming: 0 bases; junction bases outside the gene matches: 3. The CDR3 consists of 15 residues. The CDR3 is CASSVGQGSNYGYTF. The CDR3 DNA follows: TGTGCCAGCAGCGTTGGACAGGGTTCTAACTATGGCTACACCTTC. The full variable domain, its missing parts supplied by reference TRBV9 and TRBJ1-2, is DSGVTQTPKHLITATGQRVTLRCSPRSGDLSVYWYQQSLDQGLQFLIQYYNGEERAKGNILERFSAQQFPDLHSELNLSSLELGDSALYFCASSVGQGSNYGYTFGSGTRLTVV.

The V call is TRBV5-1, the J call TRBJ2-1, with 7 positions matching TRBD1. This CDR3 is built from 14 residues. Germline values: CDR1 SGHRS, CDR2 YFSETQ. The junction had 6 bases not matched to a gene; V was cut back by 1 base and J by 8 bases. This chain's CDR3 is CASSLFRGSDEQFF. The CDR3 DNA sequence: TGCGCCAGCAGCTTGTTCAGGGGGTCGGATGAGCAGTTCTTC.

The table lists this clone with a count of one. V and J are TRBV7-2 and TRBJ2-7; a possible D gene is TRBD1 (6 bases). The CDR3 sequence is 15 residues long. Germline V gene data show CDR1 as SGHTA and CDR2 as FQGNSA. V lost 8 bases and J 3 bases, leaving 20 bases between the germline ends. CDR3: CASSTQGGNRYEQYF. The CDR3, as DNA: TGTGCCAGCTCGACCCAAGGGGGTAACCGCTACGAGCAGTACTTC.

DNA for the CDR3: TGTGCCAGCAGCTTAGCACCCAGCGGGGGGGCACAAGATACGCAGTATTTT. This encodes CASSLAPSGGAQDTQYF. The chain employs TRBV7-2 and TRBJ2-3, with 10 bases aligning to TRBD2. The CDR3 is 17 amino acids. CDR1 is SGHTA and CDR2 is FQGNSA in the germline V gene. The J segment lost 5 bases and the V segment lost 0 bases, leaving 8 bases of the junction unmatched.

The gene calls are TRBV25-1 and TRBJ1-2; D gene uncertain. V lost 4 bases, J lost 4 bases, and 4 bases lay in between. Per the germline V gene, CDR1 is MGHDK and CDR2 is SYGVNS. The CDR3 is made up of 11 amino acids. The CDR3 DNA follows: TGTGCCAGCAGTGCGGGCTATGGCTACACCTTC. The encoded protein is CASSAGYGYTF.

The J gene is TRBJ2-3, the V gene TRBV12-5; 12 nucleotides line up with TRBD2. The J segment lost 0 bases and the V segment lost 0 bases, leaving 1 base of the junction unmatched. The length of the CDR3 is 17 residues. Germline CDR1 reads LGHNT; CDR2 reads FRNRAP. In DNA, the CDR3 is TGTGCTAGTGGTTTGGTACTAGCGGGGGGAAGCACAGATACGCAGTATTTT. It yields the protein CASGLVLAGGSTDTQYF. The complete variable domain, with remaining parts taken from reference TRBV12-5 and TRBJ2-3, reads DARVTQTPRHKVTEMGQEVTMRCQPILGHNTVFWYRQTMMQGLELLAYFRNRAPLDDSGMPKDRFSAEMPDATLATLKIQPSEPRDSAVYFCASGLVLAGGSTDTQYFGPGTRLTVL.

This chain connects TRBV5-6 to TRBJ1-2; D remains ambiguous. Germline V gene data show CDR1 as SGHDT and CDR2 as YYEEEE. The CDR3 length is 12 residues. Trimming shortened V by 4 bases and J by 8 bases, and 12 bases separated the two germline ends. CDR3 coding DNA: TGTGCCAGCAGCCCCCGCCCGGGAGGCTACACCTTC. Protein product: CASSPRPGGYTF.

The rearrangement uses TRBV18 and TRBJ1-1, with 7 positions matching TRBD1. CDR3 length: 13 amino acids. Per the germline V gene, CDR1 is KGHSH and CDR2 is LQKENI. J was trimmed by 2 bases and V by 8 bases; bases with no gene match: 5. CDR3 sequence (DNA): TGTGCCAGCCAGGACAGGTCTAACACTGAAGCTTTCTTT. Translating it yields CASQDRSNTEAFF.